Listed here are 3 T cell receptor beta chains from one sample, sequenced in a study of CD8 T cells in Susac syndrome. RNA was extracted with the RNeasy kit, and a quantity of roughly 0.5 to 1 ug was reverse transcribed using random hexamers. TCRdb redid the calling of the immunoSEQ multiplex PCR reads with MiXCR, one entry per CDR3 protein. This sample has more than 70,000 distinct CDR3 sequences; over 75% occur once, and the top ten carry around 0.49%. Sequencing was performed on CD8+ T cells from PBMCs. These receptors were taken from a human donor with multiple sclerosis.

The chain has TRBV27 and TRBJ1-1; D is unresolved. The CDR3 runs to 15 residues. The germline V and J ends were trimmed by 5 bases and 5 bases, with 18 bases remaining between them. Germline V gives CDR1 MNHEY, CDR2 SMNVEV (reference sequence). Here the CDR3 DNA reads TGTGCCAGCAGTCCCCACCCGACCGGGGAGACTGAAGCTTTCTTT. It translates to CASSPHPTGETEAFF.

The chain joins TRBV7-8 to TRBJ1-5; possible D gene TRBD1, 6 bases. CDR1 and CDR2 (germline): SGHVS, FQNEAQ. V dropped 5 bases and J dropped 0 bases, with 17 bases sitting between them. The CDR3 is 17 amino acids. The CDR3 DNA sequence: TGTGCCAGCAGCCCGCCGGGACACTGGAATAGCAATCAGCCCCAGCATTTT. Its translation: CASSPPGHWNSNQPQHF.

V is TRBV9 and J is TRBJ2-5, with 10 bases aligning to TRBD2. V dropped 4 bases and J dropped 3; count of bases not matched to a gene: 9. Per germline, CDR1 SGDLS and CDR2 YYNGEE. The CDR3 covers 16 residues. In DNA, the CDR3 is TGTGCCAGCAGCCTCCCAGCGGGACTAGCGAAAGAGACCCAGTACTTC. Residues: CASSLPAGLAKETQYF. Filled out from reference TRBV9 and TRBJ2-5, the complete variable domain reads DSGVTQTPKHLITATGQRVTLRCSPRSGDLSVYWYQQSLDQGLQFLIQYYNGEERAKGNILERFSAQQFPDLHSELNLSSLELGDSALYFCASSLPAGLAKETQYFGPGTRLLVL.